The source of this T cell receptor beta chain is a study of T cells expressing NK-cell markers. Overall study: Sequenced donors, eight in total, included seven who were HCMV-seropositive and one who was seronegative.

The germline CDR1 and CDR2 sequences are ENHRY and SYGVKD. The CDR3 extends over 14 amino acids. TCRdb reanalyzed the 5' RACE reads, giving one entry per CDR3 protein sequence and no DNA. The sample holds around 380,000 distinct CDR3 sequences. This chain connects TRBV10-3 to TRBJ2-7; TCRdb reports TRBD1, a call that lacks DNA to check it against. This TCR was recovered from a woman aged 45-65 years in good health. The sequenced sample was blood T cells: a sorted CD56 or NKG2C T cell subset, CD4+ or CD8+ T cells, or bulk PBMC T cells (not recorded which). The CDR3 sequence is CAISESRDPYEQYF.